Below, one T cell receptor beta chain is given with its context. No antigen is known for it. It was focal radiation plus CTLA-4 blockade with ipilimumab that patients with chemo-refractory metastatic non-small-cell lung cancer received. The J segment lost 2 bases and the V segment lost 3 bases, leaving 2 bases of the junction unmatched. Per the germline V gene, CDR1 is SGHDT and CDR2 is YYEEEE. The CDR3 runs to 14 residues. This record belongs to a study of radiotherapy plus CTLA-4 blockade in lung cancer. Measured with immunoSEQ multiplex PCR; TCRdb has only the in-frame clones, and not every one. The sample includes about 24,000 clones, 70% to 75% of them seen just once. Findings and limits, study-wide: Reports state that early shifts in blood T cell clones, with interferon-beta, best predicted response.

This sequence was found in a human donor with non-small cell lung cancer whose response to radiotherapy plus ipilimumab could not be evaluated. The rearrangement joins TRBV5-6 to TRBJ2-3; 8 bases map to TRBD2. The sequencing used peripheral blood, collected from a patient treated with radiotherapy plus ipilimumab. CDR3 DNA: TGTGCCAGCAGCTATGGACTAGCCACAGATACGCAGTATTTT. Its protein is CASSYGLATDTQYF.